This TCR beta chain was captured in a study of cytomegalovirus exposure and HLA in healthy donors. Study-level findings and limits: Most TCR sequences were uncommon, yet certain public TCRs appeared in many donors.

This clone was observed a single time. Its target is not known. It was the approximately 120-subject validation cohort, separate from the roughly 700-subject first cohort, to which the donors belonged. V gave up 0 bases and J gave up 0 bases; unmatched junction bases: 12. Germline V gene lookup returns CDR1 GTSNPN and CDR2 SVGIG (reference sequence). The CDR3 loop spans 18 amino acids. TCRdb's table, derived via immunoSEQ multiplex PCR, lists solely in-frame clones and lacks some. Of about 360,000 clones listed, 75% to 90% were seen once; the top ten hold under 0.95%. This receptor was identified in a woman in her late teens or twenties in good health and CMV-seronegative. The sequenced material came from PBMCs. The J gene is TRBJ2-7, the V gene TRBV30; 9 bases align to TRBD2. CDR3 sequence reads: CAWSVLPSGAPRSYEQYF. The CDR3 nucleotides are TGTGCCTGGAGTGTACTTCCTAGCGGGGCCCCCCGCTCCTACGAGCAGTACTTC.